This T cell receptor (beta chain) was captured in a study of T-cell reconstitution after alpha-beta-depleted transplantation in children (dated by TCRdb to the mid-2010s). Notes on the research overall: T-cell immune reconstitution after TCRalphabeta/CD19-depleted allogeneic hematopoietic cell transplantation in children was quantitatively tracked in the study by means of TCR repertoire profiling.

There are a few counts of this clonotype. Its antigen is currently not known. No base quality values were provided; no much bigger clone lies one nucleotide off. The trim is 3 bases for V and 10 bases for J, with a gap of 16 bases between the germline ends. The CDR3 numbers 13 residues from cysteine through phenylalanine. CDR3 DNA is the only sequence kept; it has 39 bases, read in frame from the first base. Library method: PCR. The instrument was an Illumina HiSeq 2500. TCR libraries were prepared with molecular barcoding, using unique molecular identifiers to normalize TCRbeta repertoire quantification. TCRdb redid the processing of the public reads, applying fastp at Q25 and MiXCR, and retained in-frame beta chains. CDR3 protein duplicates are merged, each entry listing the most common genes and DNA. This sample gives about 500,000 distinct CDR3 sequences in total; about 30% of them show up just once. The ten biggest clones cover 2% to 3% of the sample.

The sequence joins TRBV12-3 or TRBV12-4 to TRBJ2-7, with the identity of the D gene unclear. Sequenced material: PBMCs from the stem cell graft donor, taken from the stem cell graft. The source is a human donor who donated a stem cell graft to a child with aplastic anemia. The nucleotide sequence is TGTGCCAGCAGTTTCTCCGGACCGGACGTCCAGTACTTC. It is translated as CASSFSGPDVQYF.